Presented here are 20 T cell receptor beta chains from one specimen sequenced in a study of T cell repertoires in cytomegalovirus infection. One entry per CDR3 protein results from TCRdb running MiXCR on the reads. The sample carries approximately 500,000 distinct CDR3 sequences, 11% recorded once. The sequenced sample consisted of PBMCs. The receptors shown here come from a human donor in good health (CMV status not recorded). Some clones in this sample may be carry-over from other donors' samples.

In its sample, this clonotype was seen many times. The chain uses TRBV28 and TRBJ2-2; D gene ambiguous. The germline CDR1 and CDR2 sequences are MDHEN and SYDVKM. The CDR3 contains 15 residues. The V gene lost 2 bases and the J gene lost 1 base, with 8 bases spanning the gap. CDR3 sequence: CASSLATENTGELFF. The CDR3, as DNA: TGTGCCAGCAGTTTAGCTACCGAGAACACCGGGGAGCTGTTTTTT.

This clonotype was observed a handful of times. The V and J genes are TRBV15 and TRBJ2-2; D not certain. The CDR3 loop spans 15 amino acids. Trimming left V 0 bases short and J 3 bases short, with 8 bases between. The germline V gene has CDR1 LNHNV and CDR2 YYDKDF (reference sequence). The CDR3 bases are TGTGCCACCAGCAGAGAGGGTCCGGACACCGGGGAGCTGTTTTTT. Translated: CATSREGPDTGELFF. Full variable domain (outside the CDR3, taken from reference TRBV15 and TRBJ2-2): DAMVIQNPRYQVTQFGKPVTLSCSQTLNHNVMYWYQQKSSQAPKLLFHYYDKDFNNEADTPDNFQSRRPNTSFCFLDIRSPGLGDTAMYLCATSREGPDTGELFFGEGSRLTVL.

This clonotype was seen repeatedly, ten times or more. This chain links TRBV10-3 with TRBJ2-7; maybe TRBD1 (5 bases). The CDR3 contains 15 residues. Trimming left V 6 bases short and J 2 bases short, with 17 bases between. CDR1 is ENHRY and CDR2 is SYGVKD in the germline V gene. For the CDR3, the DNA is TGTGCCATCAGACCCCTAGACAGCCCTGCCTACGAGCAGTACTTC. Its translation is CAIRPLDSPAYEQYF.

There are many counts of this clonotype. The chain links TRBV6-6 to TRBJ2-7, with D perhaps matching TRBD1 (5 bases). Germline values: CDR1 MNHNY, CDR2 SVGAGI (reference sequence). Trimming removed 5 bases at V and 2 bases at J, with 16 bases between. The CDR3 totals 15 residues. This CDR3 reads CASSDSHSFPYEQYF. CDR3 bases: TGTGCCAGCAGTGACAGTCACAGTTTCCCCTACGAGCAGTACTTC.

This clonotype came up many times. The gene calls are TRBV7-9 and TRBJ2-1; D perhaps matches TRBD1 (6 bases). The ends were cut back, 5 bases at V and 0 bases at J, with 8 bases in the middle. CDR3 size: 14 residues. Germline CDR1 and CDR2: SEHNR and FQNEAQ (reference sequence). The CDR3: CASSRTASYNEQFF. The CDR3 DNA sequence: TGTGCCAGCAGCCGGACAGCCTCCTACAATGAGCAGTTCTTC.

This clonotype was recorded many times. This chain uses TRBV28 with TRBJ2-1, with 9 bases identical to TRBD2. Germline-derived CDR1 and CDR2 are MDHEN and SYDVKM. The J segment lost 12 bases and the V segment lost 3 bases, leaving 15 bases of the junction unmatched. There are 16 residues in the CDR3. The CDR3, as DNA: TGTGCCAGCAGTTTTTGGGCTAGCGGGACCAAAACGGGGCAGTTCTTC. Encoded protein: CASSFWASGTKTGQFF.

Many counts were recorded for this clonotype. The genes are TRBV6-1 and TRBJ1-6, with D unclear. The CDR3 loop spans 12 amino acids. V lost 10 bases and J 10 bases, leaving 14 bases between the germline ends. Per the germline V gene, CDR1 is MNHNS and CDR2 is SASEGT. The CDR3 loop is CATDRVRSPLHF. The CDR3 nucleotides are TGTGCCACCGACCGGGTCAGGTCACCCCTCCACTTT.

This clonotype was recorded at least ten times. The V and J genes are TRBV29-1 and TRBJ2-1; D gene unclear. The length of the CDR3 is 12 residues. Per the germline V gene, CDR1 is SQVTM and CDR2 is ANQGSEA. V lost 3 bases, J lost 4 bases, and 7 bases lay in between. CDR3 in amino acids: CSVDYGYNEQFF. Here the CDR3 DNA reads TGCAGCGTTGATTACGGGTACAATGAGCAGTTCTTC.

A word on this clonotype: Germline is not matched at one junction end, which may reflect a read error. The chain employs TRBV6-6 and TRBJ2-2; no reliable D call. Germline V gene data show CDR1 as MNHNY and CDR2 as SVGAGI (reference sequence). This CDR3 spans 17 amino acids. CDR3 in amino acids: CASSYSLSYKNTGELFF. The CDR3 nucleotides read TGTGCCAGCAGTTACTCCCTCTCTTACAAGAACACTGGGGAGCTGTTTTTT.

This clonotype was found many times. The rearrangement links TRBV20-1 to TRBJ2-5, with 12 nucleotides matching TRBD2. This CDR3 spans 15 amino acids. Germline CDR1 is DFQATT and CDR2 is SNEGSKA (reference sequence). J gave up 7 bases and V 3 bases, and 9 bases lay outside the gene matches. CDR3 sequence (DNA): TGCAGTGCTAGCCCGACTAGCGGGAGTGGCCCGACCCAGTACTTC. Amino acids: CSASPTSGSGPTQYF.

Worth noting for this clonotype: This could be a read error, since a much larger clone is one nucleotide away. The chain employs TRBV29-1 and TRBJ1-5, with unresolved D. The germline CDR1 and CDR2 sequences are SQVTM and ANQGSEA. The CDR3 spans 13 residues. CDR3 DNA sequence: TGCAGCGTTGCAGAGAATAGCAATCATCCCCAGCATTTT. This codes for CSVAENSNHPQHF.

This clonotype was seen ten or more times. V and J are TRBV7-2 and TRBJ2-3; D is tentatively TRBD1 or TRBD2 (6 bases each). This CDR3 is 15 amino acids long. Between the trimmed V and J ends, which lost 4 bases and 9 bases, there was a span of 20 bases. Germline V gene data show CDR1 as SGHTA and CDR2 as FQGNSA. The CDR3 DNA follows: TGTGCCAGCAGCTCGGGTGGGGGCCCCGGGGGAACGCAGTATTTT. Translating gives CASSSGGGPGGTQYF. The full variable domain, its missing parts supplied by reference TRBV7-2 and TRBJ2-3, is GAGVSQSPSNKVTEKGKDVELRCDPISGHTALYWYRQSLGQGLEFLIYFQGNSAPDKSGLPSDRFSAERTGGSVSTLTIQRTQQEDSAVYLCASSSGGGPGGTQYFGPGTRLTVL.

This clonotype was recorded many times. CDR3 nucleotides: TGTGCCAGCAGCTTAGCGCAGGGGTTTGTTGAAAAACTGTTTTTT. Amino acids: CASSLAQGFVEKLFF. This rearrangement joins TRBV7-2 to TRBJ1-4, with a tentative D call TRBD1 (6 bases). CDR3 length: 15 amino acids. Between the trimmed V and J ends, which lost 0 bases and 7 bases, there was a span of 12 bases. Germline values: CDR1 SGHTA, CDR2 FQGNSA. Complete variable domain (other parts from reference TRBV7-2 and TRBJ1-4): GAGVSQSPSNKVTEKGKDVELRCDPISGHTALYWYRQSLGQGLEFLIYFQGNSAPDKSGLPSDRFSAERTGGSVSTLTIQRTQQEDSAVYLCASSLAQGFVEKLFFGSGTQLSVL.

This clonotype was picked up many times. This chain links TRBV6-1 with TRBJ1-1; D is unresolved. Trimming left V 2 bases short and J 0 bases short, with 16 bases between. Germline assignment: CDR1 MNHNS and CDR2 SASEGT. The CDR3 is 17 residues long. Written as DNA, the CDR3 is TGTGCCAGCAGTGAAAAGGTCCAGGTACAGATGAACACTGAAGCTTTCTTT. Amino acid sequence: CASSEKVQVQMNTEAFF.

This clonotype was seen many times. J is TRBJ2-2 and V is TRBV5-1; D is possibly TRBD1 or TRBD2 (6 bases each). V lost 0 bases and J lost 0, with 9 bases in between. The CDR3 totals 16 residues. CDR1 SGHRS and CDR2 YFSETQ come from the germline V gene. CDR3 bases: TGCGCCAGCAGCTTGGCGGGGGCCGCGAACACCGGGGAGCTGTTTTTT. This sequence encodes CASSLAGAANTGELFF. Complete variable domain (other parts from reference TRBV5-1 and TRBJ2-2): KAGVTQTPRYLIKTRGQQVTLSCSPISGHRSVSWYQQTPGQGLQFLFEYFSETQRNKGNFPGRFSGRQFSNSRSEMNVSTLELGDSALYLCASSLAGAANTGELFFGEGSRLTVL.

The chain couples TRBV28 to TRBJ2-1; perhaps TRBD2 as D (5 bases). V lost 7 bases, J lost 6 bases, and 13 bases lay in between. CDR1 is MDHEN and CDR2 is SYDVKM in the germline V gene. This CDR3 region has 13 residues. CDR3 sequence (DNA): TGTGCCAGCACCCCTTGGGGAGTCAATGAGCAGTTCTTC. Encoded protein: CASTPWGVNEQFF. Based on the CDR3 plus reference TRBV28 and TRBJ2-1, the full variable domain is DVKVTQSSRYLVKRTGEKVFLECVQDMDHENMFWYRQDPGLGLRLIYFSYDVKMKEKGDIPEGYSVSREKKERFSLILESASTNQTSMYLCASTPWGVNEQFFGPGTRLTVL.

Many counts were recorded for this clonotype. V gene TRBV4-1 combines with J gene TRBJ2-1; 8 bases agree with TRBD2. This CDR3 is built from 17 residues. With 3 bases clipped from V and 0 bases from J, the junction kept 7 bases outside the gene matches. From germline, CDR1 is MGHRA and CDR2 YSYEKL. In DNA form, the CDR3 reads TGCGCCAGCAGCCAGGAGGGCGGGAGGAGCTCCTACAATGAGCAGTTCTTC. Protein sequence: CASSQEGGRSSYNEQFF.

Note on this clonotype: With a much larger clone just one base away, this may be a read error. This chain links TRBV20-1 with TRBJ2-1; 11 bases align to TRBD2. The germline gives CDR1 DFQATT, CDR2 SNEGSKA (reference sequence). The CDR3 consists of 18 residues. CDR3 sequence: CSVRDRASGGSFYNEQFF. In nucleotides, the CDR3 is TGCAGTGTTAGAGATCGAGCTAGCGGGGGGTCCTTCTACAATGAGCAGTTCTTC.

In this sample, this clonotype turned up many times. The J gene is TRBJ2-1, the V gene TRBV2; 7 positions match TRBD2. The trim removed 6 bases at V and 9 bases at J, leaving 17 bases unmatched. This CDR3 is built from 16 residues. Germline V gene sequence: CDR1 SNHLY, CDR2 FYNNEI. CDR3 nucleotides: TGTGCCAGCAGGGGCCCCTCTGGCGGGGGACGGGGTGAGCAGTTCTTC. Translation gives CASRGPSGGGRGEQFF.

This clonotype was seen repeatedly, ten times or more. The rearrangement links TRBV7-3 to TRBJ2-1; a weak D match, TRBD2 (5 bases). The ends were cut back, 4 bases at V and 5 bases at J, with 9 bases in the middle. This CDR3 contains 13 residues. Germline values: CDR1 SGHTA, CDR2 FQGTGA. As DNA, the CDR3 is TGTGCCAGCAGCTCCCCCGGGGACAATGAGCAGTTCTTC. It codes for CASSSPGDNEQFF. The whole variable domain, filled in from reference TRBV7-3 and TRBJ2-1, reads GAGVSQTPSNKVTEKGKYVELRCDPISGHTALYWYRQSLGQGPEFLIYFQGTGAADDSGLPNDRFFAVRPEGSVSTLKIQRTERGDSAVYLCASSSPGDNEQFFGPGTRLTVL.